This entry lists 27 T cell receptor beta chains sequenced from one sample in a study of T cell repertoires in cytomegalovirus infection. TCRdb itself ran the reads through MiXCR, one entry per CDR3 protein. The repertoire holds approximately 140,000 distinct CDR3 sequences, with almost 9% as singletons. Input material: PBMCs. Receptor source: a human donor in good health (CMV status not recorded). Some clones in this sample may be carry-over from other donors' samples.

The chain employs TRBV2 and TRBJ2-1; D not certain. The CDR3 runs 11 residues. Germline V gene lookup returns CDR1 SNHLY and CDR2 FYNNEI. V lost 6 bases, J lost 9 bases, and 9 bases lay in between. The CDR3 reads CASSPRTEQFF. CDR3 DNA sequence: TGTGCCAGCAGCCCGCGAACTGAGCAGTTCTTC.

This sequence joins TRBV20-1 and TRBJ1-1; D not certain. Trimming took 1 base from V and 1 from J, leaving 13 bases between them. CDR1 is DFQATT and CDR2 is SNEGSKA in the germline V gene (reference sequence). The CDR3 length is 15 residues. In DNA, the CDR3 is TGCAGTGCTAGAGCCAACCCCCTGGGGAACACTGAAGCTTTCTTT. Its translation is CSARANPLGNTEAFF.

This clonotype was seen at least ten times. J is TRBJ1-5 and V is TRBV2; possible D gene TRBD1, 6 bases. The germline CDR1 and CDR2 sequences are SNHLY and FYNNEI. This CDR3 is 13 amino acids long. Trimming took 8 bases from V and 2 from J, leaving 10 bases between them. CDR3 sequence (DNA): TGTGCCAGCCACAGGGTTGGCAATCAGCCCCAGCATTTT. It yields the protein CASHRVGNQPQHF.

The rearrangement joins TRBV12-3 or TRBV12-4 to TRBJ2-3, with 15 bases that match TRBD2. This CDR3 has 18 amino acids. The trim removed 6 bases at V and 1 base at J, leaving 8 bases unmatched. CDR3 DNA sequence: TGTGCCAGCAGACCAGGACTAGCGGGGGGGGATGGCACAGATACGCAGTATTTT. It translates to CASRPGLAGGDGTDTQYF.

This clonotype was observed many times. J is TRBJ2-1 and V is TRBV28; TRBD1 or TRBD2 may be the D gene (5 bases each). The CDR3 is made up of 11 amino acids. Trimming took 5 bases from V and 15 from J, leaving 14 bases between them. Looked up from germline, CDR1 is MDHEN and CDR2 is SYDVKM. This CDR3 reads CASSNRDVRFF. CDR3 nucleotides: TGTGCCAGCAGTAATCGGGACGTTCGGTTCTTC.

This clonotype was counted ten times or more. The rearrangement joins TRBV7-9 to TRBJ2-1; 11 bases are shared with TRBD1. V lost 1 base to trimming and J lost 8 bases; unmatched junction nucleotides: 4. CDR1 and CDR2 (germline): SEHNR, FQNEAQ (reference sequence). This CDR3 comprises 15 residues. CDR3: CASSLEGQGADEQFF. The CDR3 DNA reads TGTGCCAGCAGCTTAGAAGGACAGGGGGCCGATGAGCAGTTCTTC. Complete variable domain (other parts from reference TRBV7-9 and TRBJ2-1): DTGVSQNPRHKITKRGQNVTFRCDPISEHNRLYWYRQTLGQGPEFLTYFQNEAQLEKSRLLSDRFSAERPKGSFSTLEIQRTEQGDSAMYLCASSLEGQGADEQFFGPGTRLTVL.

This clonotype was detected ten times or more. The rearrangement links TRBV27 to TRBJ2-2; perhaps TRBD1 as D (6 bases). Germline V gene lookup returns CDR1 MNHEY and CDR2 SMNVEV (reference sequence). Trimming left V 2 bases short and J 4 bases short, with 11 bases between. The CDR3 sequence is 15 residues long. The CDR3 bases are TGTGCCAGCAGTTTAATAGGGGGATCCACCGGGGAGCTGTTTTTT. Amino acids: CASSLIGGSTGELFF.

This clonotype was counted ten times or more. The rearrangement uses TRBV30 and TRBJ2-5; D is possibly TRBD1 (5 bases). CDR1 GTSNPN and CDR2 SVGIG come from the germline V gene (reference sequence). With 2 bases removed from V and 5 bases from J, the gap between germline ends came to 18 bases. The CDR3 covers 15 residues. The CDR3 bases are TGTGCCTGGAGTTCCCAAAGGGGTCCGTGGGAGACCCAGTACTTC. It yields the protein CAWSSQRGPWETQYF.

At least ten counts were recorded for this clonotype. The CDR3: CAISSDRGSNQPQHF. CDR3 bases: TGTGCCATCAGTTCCGACAGGGGAAGCAATCAGCCCCAGCATTTT. J is TRBJ1-5 and V is TRBV10-3; 8 bases map to TRBD1. CDR3 length: 15 residues. V shed 5 bases, J shed 1 base, and the junction held 4 bases outside the gene matches. CDR1 is ENHRY and CDR2 is SYGVKD in the germline V gene.

This clonotype turned up a few times. Written as DNA, the CDR3 is TGTGCCAGCTCACCGGGACAGGATTACACCTTC. As protein: CASSPGQDYTF. The J gene is TRBJ1-2, the V gene TRBV18, with TRBD1 matching 8 bases. J gave up 11 bases and V 3 bases, and 2 bases lay outside the gene matches. The length of the CDR3 is 11 residues. CDR1 KGHSH and CDR2 LQKENI come from the germline V gene.

This clonotype was found many times. The chain uses TRBV19 and TRBJ1-5, with D possibly matching TRBD1 (6 bases). The CDR3 spans 15 residues. V lost 5 bases and J lost 4, with 15 bases in between. The germline V gene encodes CDR1 LNHDA and CDR2 SQIVND (reference sequence). CDR3 residues: CASSPGQASNQPQHF. In DNA form, the CDR3 reads TGTGCCAGTAGTCCGGGACAAGCCTCAAATCAGCCCCAGCATTTT.

This clonotype has ten or more counts. The V call is TRBV12-3 or TRBV12-4, the J call TRBJ2-2, with 11 nucleotides matching TRBD2. The CDR3 covers 16 residues. V was clipped by 5 bases and J by 1 base; unmatched bases: 3. In nucleotides, the CDR3 is TGTGCCAGCAGTCCGGGACTAGCGGAGAACACCGGGGAGCTGTTTTTT. Its translation: CASSPGLAENTGELFF.

This CDR3 is CASSREPSGANVLTF. The CDR3 DNA follows: TGTGCCAGCAGCCGGGAGCCGTCTGGGGCCAACGTCCTGACTTTC. The chain has TRBV5-5 and TRBJ2-6; a weak D match, TRBD2 (6 bases). Between the trimmed V and J ends, which lost 4 bases and 1 base, there was a span of 9 bases. The CDR3 is made up of 15 amino acids. Per germline, CDR1 SGHKS and CDR2 YYEKEE (reference sequence).

This clonotype was seen a few times. The genes are TRBV13 and TRBJ2-7, with D perhaps matching TRBD2 (5 bases). The V end was cut by 4 bases, the J end by 4 bases, with 14 bases between. The CDR3 loop spans 14 amino acids. The germline CDR1 and CDR2 sequences are PRHDT and FYEKMQ (reference sequence). The CDR3 DNA reads as TGTGCCAGCAGCTCCCTGCGGGTTGGATACGAGCAGTACTTC. Translated, it gives CASSSLRVGYEQYF.

This clonotype was recorded many times. The V call is TRBV6-1, the J call TRBJ1-2, with a possible D match to TRBD1 (5 bases). Germline V lookup: CDR1 MNHNS, CDR2 SASEGT. This CDR3 spans 13 amino acids. The V end lost 5 bases, the J end lost 6 bases, and 13 bases lay between the germline ends. The CDR3 bases are TGTGCCAGCAGTCCGTCCAGGGCACATGGCTACACCTTC. Residues: CASSPSRAHGYTF.

This clonotype was counted at least ten times. The chain combines TRBV7-9 with TRBJ2-6; D is unresolved. Germline V gives CDR1 SEHNR, CDR2 FQNEAQ (reference sequence). Trimming pared 2 bases from V and 0 bases from J, leaving 8 bases between. The CDR3 totals 16 residues. The CDR3 nucleotides read TGTGCCAGCAGCTTATGGCGTCCCTCTGGGGCCAACGTCCTGACTTTC. Encoded protein: CASSLWRPSGANVLTF.

This clonotype appeared many times. The V gene is TRBV7-8, the J gene TRBJ1-1; no reliable D call. This CDR3 contains 16 residues. The V end lost 1 base, the J end lost 2 bases, and 14 bases lay between the germline ends. Germline CDR1 and CDR2: SGHVS and FQNEAQ. For the CDR3, the DNA is TGTGCCAGCAGCTTAGGGGCCGGGGATTTCAACACTGAAGCTTTCTTT. As protein: CASSLGAGDFNTEAFF.

This clonotype was counted a few times. This chain connects TRBV2 to TRBJ2-6; D gene ambiguous. V lost 5 bases and J lost 0, with 8 bases in between. Germline loops: CDR1 SNHLY, CDR2 FYNNEI. The CDR3 runs to 15 residues. The CDR3, as DNA: TGTGCCAGCAGTTTCGAGGACTCTGGGGCCAACGTCCTGACTTTC. Protein: CASSFEDSGANVLTF.

This clonotype was detected many times. The chain combines TRBV4-2 with TRBJ2-3, with 10 bases identical to TRBD2. CDR1 and CDR2 from the germline V gene are LGHNA and YNFKEQ. This CDR3 spans 17 amino acids. Trimming at V came to 2 bases and at J to 4 bases, leaving 9 bases not matched to a gene. The CDR3 DNA reads as TGTGCCAGCAGCCAAATCCAGCTAGCGGGGGAACCAGATACGCAGTATTTT. Translated: CASSQIQLAGEPDTQYF.

This clonotype was recorded a few times. V is TRBV5-1 and J is TRBJ1-2; the match to TRBD1 covers 10 bases. The trim removed 0 bases at V and 2 bases at J, leaving 1 base unmatched. CDR3 length equals 15 residues. Germline V CDR1 and CDR2: SGHRS, YFSETQ. The CDR3 loop is CASSLEGQGNYGYTF. As DNA, the CDR3 is TGCGCCAGCAGCTTGGAGGGACAGGGGAACTATGGCTACACCTTC.

There are many counts of this clonotype. The gene calls are TRBV5-1 and TRBJ2-7, with 7 bases fitting TRBD2. The germline gives CDR1 SGHRS, CDR2 YFSETQ. The CDR3 contains 15 residues. With 4 bases clipped from V and 2 bases from J, the junction kept 9 bases outside the gene matches. CDR3 in amino acids: CASSGEGTGAYEQYF. CDR3 coding DNA: TGCGCCAGCAGCGGGGAGGGGACTGGAGCCTACGAGCAGTACTTC.

This clonotype was detected many times. The rearrangement joins TRBV28 to TRBJ2-2; 10 bases agree with TRBD2. In germline, CDR1 is MDHEN, CDR2 SYDVKM. The length of the CDR3 is 16 residues. Trimming at V came to 6 bases and at J to 0 bases, leaving 4 bases not matched to a gene. CDR3 bases: TGTGCCAGCAGCTTGCTAGCGGGGGCGAACACCGGGGAGCTGTTTTTT. Translating gives CASSLLAGANTGELFF.

This clonotype was counted many times. This rearrangement joins TRBV4-1 to TRBJ1-1; TRBD1 agrees at 8 bases. Per germline, CDR1 MGHRA and CDR2 YSYEKL. The ends lost 5 bases at V and 3 bases at J; junction bases unmatched: 5. The CDR3 has 14 residues. CDR3 DNA: TGCGCCAGCAGCACCCGACAGGGGTACACTGAAGCTTTCTTT. Protein product: CASSTRQGYTEAFF.

This clonotype was counted at least ten times. The chain couples TRBV2 to TRBJ1-2; TRBD1 aligns across 7 bases. The CDR3 covers 14 residues. V gave up 3 bases and J gave up 3 bases; unmatched junction bases: 4. Germline-derived CDR1 and CDR2 are SNHLY and FYNNEI. This chain's CDR3 is CASSETTGYYGYTF. The CDR3 DNA reads as TGTGCCAGCAGTGAGACGACAGGGTACTATGGCTACACCTTC.

This clonotype was detected ten times or more. The chain carries TRBV11-1 and TRBJ2-7, with D possibly being TRBD2 (6 bases). V was trimmed by 3 bases and J by 2 bases, leaving 8 bases between them. The V gene's germline CDR1 is SGHAT and CDR2 FQDESV (reference sequence). The CDR3 is 13 residues long. CDR3 DNA: TGTGCCAGCAGCTTTAGCGGCCCCTACGAGCAGTACTTC. This codes for CASSFSGPYEQYF.

In its sample, this clonotype was seen many times. The rearrangement uses TRBV7-9 and TRBJ2-3; 7 positions match TRBD2. This CDR3 contains 13 residues. Unmatched junction bases numbered 1, after V lost 0 bases and J lost 7 bases. Germline V CDR1 and CDR2: SEHNR, FQNEAQ (reference sequence). CDR3 in amino acids: CASSLAGGNTQYF. In nucleotides, the CDR3 is TGTGCCAGCAGCTTAGCGGGAGGGAATACGCAGTATTTT.

This clonotype appeared many times. V gene TRBV7-8 combines with J gene TRBJ2-7, with a weak D call TRBD2 (6 bases). The V gene's germline CDR1 is SGHVS and CDR2 FQNEAQ. Trimming left V 2 bases short and J 5 bases short, with 19 bases between. The CDR3 covers 16 residues. CDR3 residues: CASSLSSGTGTHEQYF. CDR3 bases: TGTGCCAGCAGCTTATCCTCCGGCACGGGGACTCACGAGCAGTACTTC.